These T cell receptor beta chains were read from a single sample in a study of T cells in Graves' hyperthyroidism and ophthalmopathy. TCRdb called the multiplex PCR reads again in MiXCR, with one record for every CDR3 protein. The repertoire holds 550,000 to 650,000 distinct CDR3 sequences, with more than 11% as singletons. Specimen: blood. Receptors originate from a woman aged 30 to 39 with Graves' hyperthyroidism that later progressed to Graves' ophthalmopathy. Each CDR3 is given with its conserved first and last residue. The D gene is left open where the match is weak. Expanded clones get a size class; other rows say once, few or many, or leave the size out.

v_gene,j_gene,abundance,d_gene,CDR3nt,CDR3aa
TRBV12-3/TRBV12-4,TRBJ2-7,.,.,TGTGCCAGCAGTTTCGGGGTTCCCTACGAGCAGTACTTC,CASSFGVPYEQYF
TRBV6-1,TRBJ2-1,few,.,TGTGCCAGCAGTGGGTCCGGGTTAGGGGCAGATCTGTTCTTC,CASSGSGLGADLFF
TRBV6-2/TRBV6-3,TRBJ1-2,.,TRBD1,TGTGCCAGCAGTTACAACGAGCGGGACAGAGCACGCACCTTC,CASSYNERDRARTF
TRBV29-1,TRBJ1-2,.,.,TGCAGCGTTGAAGAGGGGCCCGCCGATGGCTACACCTTC,CSVEEGPADGYTF
TRBV18,TRBJ2-4,.,.,TGTGCCAGCTCAACACAGGGCACGAAAAACATTCAGTACTTC,CASSTQGTKNIQYF
TRBV20-1,TRBJ2-5,many,TRBD2,TGCAGTGCTGGAGCGGGAGAGGCCGAGACCCAGTACTTC,CSAGAGEAETQYF
TRBV27,TRBJ1-5,many,.,TGTGCCAGCAGCTGGGGGGTTTCGAGCAATCAGCCCCAGCATTTT,CASSWGVSSNQPQHF
TRBV10-2,TRBJ2-3,many,TRBD1,TGCGCCAGCAGTGCCCCGCAGGACAGGGGAATTACAGGCACAGATACGCAGTATTTT,CASSAPQDRGITGTDTQYF
TRBV18,TRBJ2-1,many,TRBD1,TGTGCCAGCTCACCCAGTTACCGGGACAGCTCTCTAGGTGAGCAGTTCTTC,CASSPSYRDSSLGEQFF
TRBV18,TRBJ2-1,.,TRBD2,TGTGCCAGCTCACAAACACCTGGCGGGCTAGCGGGATTGAGCTCCTACAATGAGCAGTTCTTC,CASSQTPGGLAGLSSYNEQFF
TRBV12-3/TRBV12-4,TRBJ2-5,few,TRBD2,TGTGCCAGTCTAGCGGGAGTGATAGAGACCCAGTACTTC,CASLAGVIETQYF
TRBV11-3,TRBJ2-2,many,.,TGTGCCAGCAGCTTGTATCTGGACGATTGGGAGCTGTTTTTT,CASSLYLDDWELFF
TRBV27,TRBJ2-6,many,TRBD2,TGTGCCAGCAGTTTATGGTTCTGGCGGGAGGGGTCTGGGGCCAACGTCCTGACTTTC,CASSLWFWREGSGANVLTF
TRBV19,TRBJ2-1,.,.,TGTGCCAGTAGTCCCCAGGGAAACAATGAGCAGTTCTTC,CASSPQGNNEQFF
TRBV30,TRBJ1-1,many,TRBD1,TGTGCCGGCTCGGGACAGGGGATCCGCACTGAAGCTTTCTTT,CAGSGQGIRTEAFF
TRBV20-1,TRBJ2-1,.,TRBD2,TGCAGTGCTAGACAAACTAGCGGGCCCTACAATGAGCAGTTCTTC,CSARQTSGPYNEQFF
TRBV5-5,TRBJ1-1,.,.,TGTGTCAGCAGCTTGGACCGGGACACTGAAGCTTTCTTT,CVSSLDRDTEAFF
TRBV20-1,TRBJ1-1,many,TRBD1,TGCAGTGCTAGAGCCCCAGGGGGCGAAGCAGCTTTCTTT,CSARAPGGEAAFF
TRBV20-1,TRBJ2-7,.,.,TGCAGTGCTAGTGATTTCTCCTACGAGCAGTACTTC,CSASDFSYEQYF